These 2 T cell receptor beta chains came from one sample sequenced in a study of beta chain features in type 1 diabetes. What these receptors recognize is not known. TCRB transcripts that were expressed got sequenced, as all of the isolated RNA had been reverse transcribed. TCRdb's copy holds only in-frame clones and misses some; the assay was immunoSEQ multiplex PCR. The sample carries 250,000 to 300,000 clones, around 24% recorded once. Findings and caveats of the study: All four CD4+ subsets of Type 1 diabetes patients contained TCRB CDR3s that were moderately but significantly shorter.

Sequenced sample: naive CD4+ T cells from blood. The receptors were gathered from a woman younger than 45 with type 1 diabetes.

To note about this clone: An end of the junction differs from the germline gene, which may be a read error. This chain connects TRBV25-1 to TRBJ2-3, with 9 bases that match TRBD2. The CDR3 is made up of 15 amino acids. The germline V gene encodes CDR1 MGHDK and CDR2 SYGVNS. The CDR3 nucleotides read TGTGCCAGCAGACGAGCCGGGACTAGCAAAGATACGCAGTATTTT. This encodes CASRRAGTSKDTQYF.

This sequence joins TRBV10-2 and TRBJ2-7; weak D call: TRBD2 (6 bases). Germline lookup yields CDR1 WSHSY and CDR2 SAAADI. There are 13 residues in the CDR3. The germline V and J ends were trimmed by 7 bases and 4 bases, with 14 bases remaining between them. The CDR3 here is CASTVERGYEQYF. DNA of the CDR3: TGCGCCAGCACGGTAGAACGGGGGTACGAGCAGTACTTC.